This T cell receptor beta chain comes out of a study of radiotherapy plus CTLA-4 blockade in lung cancer. This CDR3 has 13 residues. Germline assignment: CDR1 SEHNR and CDR2 FQNEAQ (reference sequence). Trimming removed 5 bases from V and 4 bases from J, with 9 bases in between. Sequencing used immunoSEQ multiplex PCR; TCRdb keeps in-frame clones, though not all of them. The table records tens of thousands of clones, 85% to 90% of them present only once. The specimen comprised peripheral blood, sampled from a patient treated with radiotherapy plus ipilimumab. The rearrangement uses TRBV7-9 and TRBJ2-1; a possible D gene is TRBD1 (6 bases). The receptor's source is a human donor with non-small cell lung cancer that progressed on radiotherapy plus ipilimumab. CDR3 residues: CASSPDSYNEQFF. Here the CDR3 DNA reads TGTGCCAGCAGCCCGGACAGTTACAATGAGCAGTTCTTC.